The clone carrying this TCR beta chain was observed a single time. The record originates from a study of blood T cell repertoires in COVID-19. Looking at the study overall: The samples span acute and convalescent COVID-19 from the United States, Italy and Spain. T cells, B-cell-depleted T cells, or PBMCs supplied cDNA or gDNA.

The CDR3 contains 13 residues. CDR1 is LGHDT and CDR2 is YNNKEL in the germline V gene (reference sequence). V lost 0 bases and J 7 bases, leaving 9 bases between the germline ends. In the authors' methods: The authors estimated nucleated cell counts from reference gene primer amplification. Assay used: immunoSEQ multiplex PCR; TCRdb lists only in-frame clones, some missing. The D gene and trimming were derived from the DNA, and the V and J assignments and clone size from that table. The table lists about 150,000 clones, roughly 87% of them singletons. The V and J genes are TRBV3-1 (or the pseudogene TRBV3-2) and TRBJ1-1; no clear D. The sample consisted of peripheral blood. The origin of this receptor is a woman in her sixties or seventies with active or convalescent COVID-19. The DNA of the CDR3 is TGTGCCAGCAGCCAAGATCACAGCCTTGAAGCTTTCTTT. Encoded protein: CASSQDHSLEAFF.